The entry below gives a single TCR beta chain sequence along with its context. Its antigen remains unidentified. No base-level quality is on record; no much larger clone is a single base apart. V loses 4 bases at its end and J loses 4 bases; junction bases beyond the gene matches: 13. Spanning cysteine to phenylalanine, the CDR3 consists of 16 amino acids. Only CDR3 DNA remains: 48 bases, in frame from the first base. Sequences SGHRS (CDR1) and YFSETQ (CDR2) are obtained from the germline V gene. For sequencing of the TCRbeta CDR3 region, genomic DNA was extracted from the sorted cells. The immunoSEQ Assay was used to sequence the TCRbeta CDR3 regions. Held by TCRdb, this immuneACCESS table contains in-frame sequences only and omits some clones. Under half of the omission traces to an unresolved V gene where checked; the cause of the rest is unknown. The sample contains tens of thousands of clones, around nine tenths of them found a single time. The ten top clones hold 0.44% of the sample.

Patients with autoimmune disease history or receiving systemic immunosuppression were excluded from the trial. In every dose cohort, peripheral blood was drawn for TCR sequencing at baseline, cycle 4 day 1, and cycle 7 day 1. The samples were taken from a phase I, first-in-human, multicenter, open-label dose-escalation trial of ivuxolimab. Adults with locally advanced or metastatic melanoma, renal cell carcinoma, hepatocellular carcinoma or head and neck squamous cell carcinoma were enrolled in the trial. Before TCR sequencing, CD4+ T cells and CD8+ T cells were sorted from peripheral blood as separate populations. This entry is derived from a study of OX40 agonist ivuxolimab in advanced cancers. About the investigation overall: Ivuxolimab was a fully human IgG2 agonistic monoclonal antibody targeting the costimulatory receptor OX40 (CD134). Intravenous ivuxolimab was administered to patients every 2 weeks at six dose levels: 0.01, 0.1, 0.3, 1.5, 3 and 10 mg/kg. Among the 52 dose-escalation patients, approximately 20 had hepatocellular carcinoma, 15 or so melanoma, 9 renal cell carcinoma and 9 head and neck cancer. A male proportion of approximately 83% and a mean age of approximately 60 years, ranging from about 23 to 79, were recorded for the dose-escalation cohort. Patients were allowed to have had prior anti-PD-1, anti-PD-L1 or anti-CTLA-4 therapy, and 40% of the dose-escalation patients had previously received checkpoint inhibitors. Partial responses occurred in three dose-escalation patients: two with cutaneous melanoma and one with hepatocellular carcinoma. The purpose of peripheral TCRbeta sequencing was to test whether ivuxolimab changed TCR sequence diversity and led to clonal T-cell expansion. The monotherapy dose-escalation portion (N ≈ 52 patients) of the phase I ivuxolimab trial is reported in the paper. Results the study describes overall, beyond this receptor: At doses of 0.1 to 3.0 mg/kg, clonal expansion of both CD4+ and CD8+ T cells in blood was seen between baseline and week 6. Low levels of normalized T-cell clonal expansion were also seen in some nonresponding patients. Antigen specificity was not determined for the clonally expanded peripheral T cells. In the 0.1-3.0 mg/kg groups, partial responders had among the lowest normalized peripheral clonal expansion, particularly in CD8+ T cells. On average, CD8+ T cells showed more expanded clones than CD4+ T cells after ivuxolimab.

The V and J genes are TRBV5-1 and TRBJ1-2; 7 junctional bases match TRBD1. This receptor was identified in an adult with an advanced solid tumor such as melanoma, head and neck, liver or kidney cancer. Sequencing was performed on CD4+ or CD8+ T cells sorted from blood, taken in a trial of the OX40 agonist ivuxolimab. The CDR3 sequence is CASSESGGQDFYGYTF. Here is the DNA: TGCGCCAGCAGCGAGTCGGGTGGACAGGATTTCTATGGCTACACCTTC.